Following are 27 T cell receptor beta chains from one sample sequenced in a study of beta chain features in type 1 diabetes. The sequenced template was cDNA made from the entire isolated RNA. This table comes from immunoSEQ multiplex PCR, and its TCRdb copy is limited to in-frame clones, with some not included. The table shows approximately 140,000 clones, with 6.9% occurring only once. Sequenced: central memory CD4+ T cells from blood. These receptor sequences come from a woman aged 30 to 39 in good health.

This clone occurred a few times. The V and J genes are TRBV19 and TRBJ1-5; D might be TRBD1 (5 bases). V lost 10 bases and J 3 bases, leaving 16 bases between the germline ends. The germline CDR1 and CDR2 sequences are LNHDA and SQIVND (reference sequence). The CDR3 loop spans 14 amino acids. The CDR3 DNA reads TGTGCCACCGGGAGGAGGGGCACCAATCAGCCCCAGCATTTT. Amino acid sequence: CATGRRGTNQPQHF. The variable domain in full, completed from reference TRBV19 and TRBJ1-5, reads DGGITQSPKYLFRKEGQNVTLSCEQNLNHDAMYWYRQDPGQGLRLIYYSQIVNDFQKGDIAEGYSVSREKKESFPLTVTSAQKNPTAFYLCATGRRGTNQPQHFGDGTRLSIL.

V is TRBV28 and J is TRBJ2-4, with D perhaps TRBD1 (5 bases). This CDR3 contains 14 residues. Trimming pared 7 bases from V and 2 bases from J, leaving 12 bases between. CDR1 and CDR2 (germline): MDHEN, SYDVKM. The CDR3 here is CASTEDRPKNIQYF. The CDR3, as DNA: TGTGCCAGCACCGAAGACAGACCCAAAAACATTCAGTACTTC.

For the CDR3, the DNA is TGTGCCAGCAGATACACTAGCTCCGGGGAGCTGTTTTTT. Residues: CASRYTSSGELFF. The gene calls are TRBV6-5 and TRBJ2-2, with D possibly matching TRBD2 (6 bases). The CDR3 sequence is 13 residues long. The ends were cut back, 6 bases at V and 6 bases at J, with 11 bases in the middle. Germline V gene sequence: CDR1 MNHEY, CDR2 SVGAGI.

This clone was seen a handful of times. V usage is TRBV13 and J usage is TRBJ2-6, with D unclear. Trimming left V 7 bases short and J 2 bases short, with 6 bases between. CDR1 is PRHDT and CDR2 is FYEKMQ in the germline V gene (reference sequence). CDR3 length: 13 amino acids. CDR3 bases: TGTGCCAGCATGCGAACTGGGGCCAACGTCCTGACTTTC. Translating gives CASMRTGANVLTF.

This clone was detected many times. The chain recombines TRBV4-2 with TRBJ2-1, with TRBD1 identical over 8 bases. V lost 5 bases and J lost 8; bases outside the gene matches: 5. CDR1 LGHNA and CDR2 YNFKEQ come from the germline V gene. CDR3 length equals 13 residues. The DNA for the CDR3 is TGTGCCAGCAGCTTGGACAGGGTCGATGAGCAGTTCTTC. Protein sequence: CASSLDRVDEQFF.

The chain is built from TRBV30 and TRBJ2-3; TRBD2 matches at 9 bases. CDR3 length equals 15 residues. Germline CDR1 GTSNPN, CDR2 SVGIG (reference sequence). Unmatched junction bases numbered 5, after V lost 2 bases and J lost 2 bases. The CDR3 nucleotides are TGTGCCTGGAGTCGACTAGCGGATAACACAGATACGCAGTATTTT. It yields the protein CAWSRLADNTDTQYF.

About this clone: Other DNA sequences in the same sample also yield this CDR3. The chain is built from TRBV25-1 and TRBJ1-4; 7 bases match TRBD1. The CDR3 is made up of 14 amino acids. The germline CDR1 and CDR2 sequences are MGHDK and SYGVNS. The trim removed 6 bases at V and 11 bases at J, leaving 12 bases unmatched. The CDR3 is CASRPIGGGGKLFF. The CDR3 DNA reads TGTGCCAGCAGGCCTATAGGGGGCGGCGGGAAACTGTTTTTT.

V and J are TRBV5-4 and TRBJ1-5; D remains ambiguous. V lost 5 bases and J lost 0, with 12 bases in between. Germline V gene lookup returns CDR1 SGHNT and CDR2 YYREEE (reference sequence). The CDR3 runs 15 residues. This CDR3 reads CASSDARNSNQPQHF. Written as DNA, the CDR3 is TGTGCCAGCAGTGATGCCAGAAATAGCAATCAGCCCCAGCATTTT.

This clone has at least ten counts. The V gene is TRBV7-2, the J gene TRBJ2-5; D is perhaps TRBD1 (5 bases). With 4 bases removed from V and 5 bases from J, the gap between germline ends came to 14 bases. Germline CDR1 SGHTA, CDR2 FQGNSA. The CDR3 is 14 amino acids. The CDR3 loop is CASSSGRARETQYF. The CDR3 nucleotides are TGTGCCAGCAGCTCGGGCAGGGCGCGGGAGACCCAGTACTTC. Based on the CDR3 plus reference TRBV7-2 and TRBJ2-5, the full variable domain is GAGVSQSPSNKVTEKGKDVELRCDPISGHTALYWYRQSLGQGLEFLIYFQGNSAPDKSGLPSDRFSAERTGGSVSTLTIQRTQQEDSAVYLCASSSGRARETQYFGPGTRLLVL.

This chain joins TRBV5-1 and TRBJ2-1; D remains unclear. The CDR3 is made up of 16 amino acids. The V and J ends lost 3 bases and 10 bases respectively, with 23 bases between them. From germline, CDR1 is SGHRS and CDR2 YFSETQ. CDR3 in DNA: TGCGCCAGCAGCTCCTCGGGTCTCAGAGAAGTAAGGGAGCAGTTCTTC. Translation: CASSSSGLREVREQFF.

This chain links TRBV11-2 with TRBJ2-7; the match to TRBD2 covers 8 bases. The CDR3 is made up of 18 amino acids. The germline CDR1 and CDR2 sequences are SGHAT and FQNNGV. V was clipped by 4 bases and J by 0 bases; unmatched bases: 14. This chain's CDR3 is CASSYRPDSGKNSYEQYF. The DNA of the CDR3 is TGTGCCAGCAGCTACCGACCCGATAGCGGGAAAAACTCCTACGAGCAGTACTTC.

V is TRBV27 and J is TRBJ2-1; TRBD2 might be the D (6 bases). Trimming took 5 bases from V and 4 from J, leaving 27 bases between them. The CDR3 covers 19 residues. CDR1 and CDR2 from the germline V gene are MNHEY and SMNVEV (reference sequence). CDR3 loop: CASSRLGLGWGGKYNEQFF. CDR3 in DNA: TGTGCCAGCAGTCGTCTAGGCCTCGGGTGGGGCGGGAAGTACAATGAGCAGTTCTTC.

This clone was seen a few times. The chain links TRBV18 to TRBJ2-2; 12 bases are shared with TRBD1. The CDR3 runs 20 residues. J gave up 0 bases and V 3 bases, and 11 bases lay outside the gene matches. Per germline, CDR1 KGHSH and CDR2 LQKENI. The CDR3 reads CASSPRGQGAAGSNTGELFF. CDR3 in DNA: TGTGCCAGCTCACCCCGGGGACAGGGGGCAGCCGGATCGAACACCGGGGAGCTGTTTTTT.

This clone was observed a handful of times. The CDR3 sequence is CASSKDSSRDTQYF. Written as DNA, the CDR3 is TGTGCCAGCAGCAAGGACTCCTCACGAGATACGCAGTATTTT. The chain combines TRBV4-2 with TRBJ2-3, with D perhaps matching TRBD2 (5 bases). V gave up 5 bases and J gave up 5 bases, with 14 bases separating them. CDR1 and CDR2 (germline): LGHNA, YNFKEQ. There are 14 residues in the CDR3.

This clone was observed a handful of times. V is TRBV14 and J is TRBJ2-7, with 7 bases matching TRBD1. V trimming: 4 bases; J trimming: 3 bases; junction bases outside the gene matches: 3. Germline V gene lookup returns CDR1 SGHDN and CDR2 FVKESK. The CDR3 has 13 residues. CDR3 bases: TGTGCCAGCAGCCTAGGGGGCCTCTACGAGCAGTACTTC. This gives the protein CASSLGGLYEQYF.

This clone was detected a few times. The gene calls are TRBV9 and TRBJ2-5; 7 bases map to TRBD1. The CDR3 totals 15 residues. Germline V lookup: CDR1 SGDLS, CDR2 YYNGEE. V dropped 0 bases and J dropped 3; count of bases not matched to a gene: 5. CDR3 nucleotides: TGTGCCAGCAGCGTAGCTTCCGGGACAGAAGAGACCCAGTACTTC. Residues: CASSVASGTEETQYF.

There are many counts of this clone. The chain links TRBV7-8 to TRBJ2-1; D gene unclear. V was pared by 1 base and J by 9 bases, with 7 bases between. Germline CDR1 SGHVS, CDR2 FQNEAQ. The CDR3 sequence is 12 residues long. CDR3 amino acids: CASSLDSSEQFF. The CDR3 DNA reads TGTGCCAGCAGCTTAGATTCGAGTGAGCAGTTCTTC.

This clone was found many times. The chain has TRBV28 and TRBJ2-5; 8 bases line up with TRBD1. The CDR3 length is 14 residues. V shed 5 bases and J 5 bases; nucleotides not matched to a gene: 7. From germline, CDR1 is MDHEN and CDR2 SYDVKM. The CDR3 protein is CASSTQGARETQYF. The CDR3 region has the DNA TGTGCCAGCAGTACCCAGGGGGCGCGGGAGACCCAGTACTTC.

This clone occurred a few times. For the CDR3, the DNA is TGTGCCAGCTCACCCGGGACAGGGCTCTACGAGCAGTACTTC. It translates to CASSPGTGLYEQYF. The chain employs TRBV18 and TRBJ2-7; 9 nucleotides agree with TRBD1. Trimming cost V 3 bases and J 3 bases; bases outside gene matches: 3. The CDR3 is 14 amino acids. Per the germline V gene, CDR1 is KGHSH and CDR2 is LQKENI. Supplemented by reference TRBV18 and TRBJ2-7, the full variable domain reads NAGVMQNPRHLVRRRGQEARLRCSPMKGHSHVYWYRQLPEEGLKFMVYLQKENIIDESGMPKERFSAEFPKEGPSILRIQQVVRGDSAAYFCASSPGTGLYEQYFGPGTRLTVT.

V and J are TRBV2 and TRBJ1-1; TRBD1 matches at 8 bases. V shed 6 bases, J shed 5 bases, and the junction held 5 bases outside the gene matches. The CDR3 covers 13 residues. The germline CDR1 and CDR2 sequences are SNHLY and FYNNEI. CDR3 nucleotides: TGTGCCAGCAGGGGGACAGGATTTACTGAAGCTTTCTTT. This encodes CASRGTGFTEAFF.

The chain employs TRBV4-3 and TRBJ2-2, with TRBD2 identical over 8 bases. Per germline, CDR1 LGHNA and CDR2 YSLEER. The CDR3 spans 19 residues. The V gene end was trimmed by 1 base and the J gene end by 4 bases; junction bases not matched to a gene: 14. Written as DNA, the CDR3 is TGCGCCAGCAGCCAAGGATTTGCGGGACTAGGGGGGCTCACCGGGGAGCTGTTTTTT. Protein sequence: CASSQGFAGLGGLTGELFF.

V is TRBV7-2 and J is TRBJ2-4; D may be TRBD1 (5 bases). Germline CDR1 SGHTA, CDR2 FQGNSA. The CDR3 spans 14 residues. Trimming took 6 bases from V and 0 from J, leaving 9 bases between them. CDR3 DNA sequence: TGTGCCAGCAGACCAGGGCTAGCCAAAAACATTCAGTACTTC. This translates into CASRPGLAKNIQYF.

This clone appeared a few times. The chain employs TRBV18 and TRBJ2-5; the match to TRBD1 covers 9 bases. CDR1 is KGHSH and CDR2 is LQKENI in the germline V gene. V gave up 6 bases and J gave up 0 bases; unmatched junction bases: 5. The CDR3 has 15 amino acids. This CDR3 reads CASSSGTGYQETQYF. The CDR3 nucleotides are TGTGCCAGCTCCTCCGGGACAGGGTACCAAGAGACCCAGTACTTC.

The chain employs TRBV5-8 and TRBJ2-5; D may be TRBD2 (5 bases). The CDR3 covers 12 residues. V was pared by 4 bases and J by 5 bases, with 9 bases between. Germline assignment: CDR1 SGHTS and CDR2 YDEGEE. The CDR3 sequence: CASSRDAETQYF. The CDR3 DNA reads TGTGCCAGCAGCCGGGATGCGGAGACCCAGTACTTC.

This clone was recorded at least ten times. The chain employs TRBV4-2 and TRBJ2-5, with 10 bases lining up with TRBD2. Trimming removed 0 bases from V and 1 base from J; junction bases left unmatched: 2. The CDR3 length is 16 residues. In germline, CDR1 is LGHNA, CDR2 YNFKEQ. The DNA for the CDR3 is TGTGCCAGCAGCCAAGATTGGACTAGCGGCCAAGAGACCCAGTACTTC. Amino acids: CASSQDWTSGQETQYF.

The chain uses TRBV7-2 and TRBJ2-5, with TRBD2 matching 7 bases. J gave up 5 bases and V 5 bases, and 11 bases lay outside the gene matches. The CDR3 spans 15 residues. Germline V gene lookup returns CDR1 SGHTA and CDR2 FQGNSA. CDR3 nucleotide sequence: TGTGCCAGCAGCCCGTTTGGCGGGAGCTCGGAGACCCAGTACTTC. It encodes CASSPFGGSSETQYF. Filled out from reference TRBV7-2 and TRBJ2-5, the complete variable domain reads GAGVSQSPSNKVTEKGKDVELRCDPISGHTALYWYRQSLGQGLEFLIYFQGNSAPDKSGLPSDRFSAERTGGSVSTLTIQRTQQEDSAVYLCASSPFGGSSETQYFGPGTRLLVL.

CDR3 in DNA: TGTGCCAGCAGTTTATCGAACGGGAGGGCGGAGGAGCAGTACTTC. The encoded protein is CASSLSNGRAEEQYF. This rearrangement joins TRBV27 to TRBJ2-7; 8 bases match TRBD2. Germline values: CDR1 MNHEY, CDR2 SMNVEV (reference sequence). V was clipped by 0 bases and J by 7 bases; unmatched bases: 8. The CDR3 loop spans 15 amino acids.